Given below is one T cell receptor (beta chain) in context. This entry comes from a study of cytomegalovirus exposure and HLA in healthy donors. The wider study: In a previous analysis, 100 million to 140 million unique TCR beta sequences were found from approximately 180 million T cells.

Primers for the PCR totalled 60 Vbeta and 13 Jbeta. Measured with immunoSEQ multiplex PCR; TCRdb has only the in-frame clones, and not every one. The sample consists of 200,000 or so clones, almost 70% of them appearing once. Sequencing was done on a sample of PBMCs. The source is a man aged 35-49 years in good health and CMV-seropositive.

CDR3 in DNA: TGTGCCAGCAGTTACTCGATAACAGGGGCTGGAAACACCATATATTTT. As protein: CASSYSITGAGNTIYF. The V gene is TRBV6-6, the J gene TRBJ1-3; TRBD1 agrees at 7 bases. Germline V gene lookup returns CDR1 MNHNY and CDR2 SVGAGI (reference sequence). The CDR3 loop spans 16 amino acids. With 0 bases clipped from V and 2 bases from J, the junction kept 4 bases outside the gene matches.